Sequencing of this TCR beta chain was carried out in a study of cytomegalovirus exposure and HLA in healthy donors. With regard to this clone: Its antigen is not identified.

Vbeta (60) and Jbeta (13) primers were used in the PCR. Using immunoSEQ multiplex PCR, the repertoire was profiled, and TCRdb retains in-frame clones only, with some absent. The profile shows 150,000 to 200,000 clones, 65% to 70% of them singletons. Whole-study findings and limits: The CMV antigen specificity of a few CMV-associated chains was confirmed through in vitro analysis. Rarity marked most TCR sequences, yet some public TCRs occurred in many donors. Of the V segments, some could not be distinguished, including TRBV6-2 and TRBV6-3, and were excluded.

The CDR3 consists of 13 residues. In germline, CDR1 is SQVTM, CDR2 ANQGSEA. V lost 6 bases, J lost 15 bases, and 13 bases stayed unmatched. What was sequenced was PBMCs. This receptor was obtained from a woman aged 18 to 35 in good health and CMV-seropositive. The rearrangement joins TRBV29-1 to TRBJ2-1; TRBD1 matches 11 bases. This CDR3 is CSVAGTGGFVSFF. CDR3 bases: TGCAGCGTGGCCGGGACAGGGGGTTTTGTGTCGTTCTTC.